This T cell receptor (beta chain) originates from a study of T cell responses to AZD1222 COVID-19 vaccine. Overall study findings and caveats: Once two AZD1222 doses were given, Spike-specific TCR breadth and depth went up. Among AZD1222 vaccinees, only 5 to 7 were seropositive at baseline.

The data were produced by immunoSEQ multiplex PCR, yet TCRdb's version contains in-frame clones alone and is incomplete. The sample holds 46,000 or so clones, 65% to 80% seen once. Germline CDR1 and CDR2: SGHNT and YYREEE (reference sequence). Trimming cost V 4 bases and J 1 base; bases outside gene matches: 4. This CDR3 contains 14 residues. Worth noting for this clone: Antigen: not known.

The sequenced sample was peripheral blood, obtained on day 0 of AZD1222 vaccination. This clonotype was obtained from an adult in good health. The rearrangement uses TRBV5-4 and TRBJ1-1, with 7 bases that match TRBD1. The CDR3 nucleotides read TGTGCCAGCAGCCTAAGGACAGGGAACACTGAAGCTTTCTTT. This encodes CASSLRTGNTEAFF.